This section outlines one TCR beta chain sequence together with its context. Its cognate antigen is unknown. This entry belongs to a study of T cells in Graves' hyperthyroidism and ophthalmopathy. General study findings and limits: A median about 6 months before onset, the model predicted ophthalmopathy.

Amplified TCR beta CDR3 regions came from RNA transcripts. The TCR CDR3 first-round RT-PCR relied on the HTBI primer set. MiXCR was run by TCRdb on the multiplex PCR reads, yielding one entry per CDR3 protein. The sample yields around 200,000 distinct CDR3 sequences, about 18% seen once. V shed 6 bases and J 4 bases; nucleotides not matched to a gene: 11. The CDR3 length is 16 residues. The chain employs TRBV12-3 or TRBV12-4 and TRBJ1-5; 8 bases map to TRBD1. Specimen: blood. This receptor was taken from a woman in her forties or fifties with Graves' hyperthyroidism. DNA of the CDR3: TGTGCCAGCAGGCGACAGGGGAGAGGCCTTAATCAGCCCCAGCATTTT. Its translation: CASRRQGRGLNQPQHF.